The 8 T cell receptor beta chains presented below share a single source sample, sequenced in a study of T-cell reconstitution after alpha-beta-depleted transplantation in children. Preparation of the TCRbeta library used unique molecular identifiers. Each CDR3 protein is one row after TCRdb ran MiXCR on the PCR reads. The table has about 480,000 distinct CDR3 sequences, around 13% seen once; the top ten hold around 6%. The material sequenced was PBMCs from the stem cell graft donor, taken from the stem cell graft. Source of these receptors: a human donor who donated a stem cell graft to a child with combined immunodeficiency.

This clonotype was seen more than once but under ten times. V usage is TRBV25-1 and J usage is TRBJ1-5; D is unclear. Between the trimmed V and J ends, which lost 0 bases and 3 bases, there was a span of 6 bases. CDR3 size: 14 residues. The germline V gene encodes CDR1 MGHDK and CDR2 SYGVNS. This CDR3 reads CASSEYSINQPQHF. The DNA for the CDR3 is TGTGCCAGCAGTGAATACAGCATCAATCAGCCCCAGCATTTT.

The J gene is TRBJ2-3, the V gene TRBV7-6; 8 nucleotides match TRBD2. The germline V gene encodes CDR1 SGHVS and CDR2 FNYEAQ. Unmatched junction bases numbered 8, after V lost 5 bases and J lost 1 base. CDR3 length: 16 residues. Here the CDR3 reads CASSTTGGPGTDTQYF. CDR3 nucleotide sequence: TGTGCCAGCAGCACCACGGGGGGGCCCGGCACAGATACGCAGTATTTT. Looking up the rest from reference TRBV7-6 and TRBJ2-3 gives the full variable domain: GAGVSQSPRYKVTKRGQDVALRCDPISGHVSLYWYRQALGQGPEFLTYFNYEAQQDKSGLPNDRFSAERPEGSISTLTIQRTEQRDSAMYRCASSTTGGPGTDTQYFGPGTRLTVL.

This clonotype has at least ten counts. V gene TRBV7-9 combines with J gene TRBJ1-1; the D is unclear. The CDR3 loop spans 13 amino acids. Trimming removed 5 bases from V and 4 bases from J, with 11 bases in between. CDR1 is SEHNR and CDR2 is FQNEAQ in the germline V gene (reference sequence). CDR3 DNA sequence: TGTGCCAGCAGCCTTGCAGGCCCCACTGAAGCTTTCTTT. The encoded protein is CASSLAGPTEAFF.

J is TRBJ2-1 and V is TRBV10-3, with D possibly being TRBD1 or TRBD2 (5 bases each). This CDR3 is 16 amino acids long. Germline CDR1 is ENHRY and CDR2 is SYGVKD. Trimming removed 6 bases at V and 6 bases at J, with 21 bases between. The CDR3 region is CAISQGRTEGFNEQFF. CDR3 nucleotide sequence: TGTGCCATCAGCCAGGGACGCACTGAAGGGTTCAATGAGCAGTTCTTC.

This clonotype has just a few counts. The rearrangement uses TRBV29-1 and TRBJ2-5; D remains unclear. V was cut by 4 bases and J by 5 bases, with 17 bases left in between. The germline gives CDR1 SQVTM, CDR2 ANQGSEA. This CDR3 comprises 14 residues. The CDR3 protein is CSVASADLSETQYF. CDR3 nucleotides: TGCAGCGTTGCCTCGGCGGACCTTTCGGAGACCCAGTACTTC.

This clonotype was observed at least ten times. The chain links TRBV7-9 to TRBJ2-5; TRBD2 matches at 7 bases. The trim removed 4 bases at V and 1 base at J, leaving 3 bases unmatched. The germline gives CDR1 SEHNR, CDR2 FQNEAQ (reference sequence). The length of the CDR3 is 14 residues. The CDR3, as DNA: TGTGCCAGCAGCTCGGGACTATCCCAAGAGACCCAGTACTTC. Translation: CASSSGLSQETQYF.

This clonotype was recorded many times. This chain links TRBV12-3 or TRBV12-4 with TRBJ2-3, with unresolved D. The CDR3 is 14 residues long. The V end was cut by 6 bases, the J end by 5 bases, with 15 bases between. Written as DNA, the CDR3 is TGTGCCAGCAGGAAAACAGCCTGGGGAGATACGCAGTATTTT. This sequence encodes CASRKTAWGDTQYF.

This clonotype was seen ten or more times. The V gene is TRBV24-1, the J gene TRBJ2-2; no firm D call. V was trimmed by 1 base and J by 5 bases, leaving 10 bases between them. The CDR3 is made up of 15 amino acids. Germline V gene data show CDR1 as KGHDR and CDR2 as SFDVKD. The CDR3 loop reads CATSDFLQSTGELFF. CDR3 sequence (DNA): TGTGCCACCAGTGATTTCTTACAGTCAACCGGGGAGCTGTTTTTT.